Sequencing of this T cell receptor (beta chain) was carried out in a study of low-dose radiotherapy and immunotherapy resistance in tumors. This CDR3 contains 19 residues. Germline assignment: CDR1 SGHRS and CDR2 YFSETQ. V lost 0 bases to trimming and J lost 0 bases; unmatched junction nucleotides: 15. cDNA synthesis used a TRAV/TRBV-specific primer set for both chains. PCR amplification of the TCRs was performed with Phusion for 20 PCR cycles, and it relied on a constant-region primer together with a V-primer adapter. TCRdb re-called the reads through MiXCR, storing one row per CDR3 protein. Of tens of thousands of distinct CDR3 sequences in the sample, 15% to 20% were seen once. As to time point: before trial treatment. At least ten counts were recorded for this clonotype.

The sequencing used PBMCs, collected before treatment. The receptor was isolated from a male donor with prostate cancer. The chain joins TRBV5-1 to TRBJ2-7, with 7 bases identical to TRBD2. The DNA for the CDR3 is TGCGCCAGCAGCTTGGATCCCCAGGGAGGGGCCGAAGTCTCCTACGAGCAGTACTTC. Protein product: CASSLDPQGGAEVSYEQYF.